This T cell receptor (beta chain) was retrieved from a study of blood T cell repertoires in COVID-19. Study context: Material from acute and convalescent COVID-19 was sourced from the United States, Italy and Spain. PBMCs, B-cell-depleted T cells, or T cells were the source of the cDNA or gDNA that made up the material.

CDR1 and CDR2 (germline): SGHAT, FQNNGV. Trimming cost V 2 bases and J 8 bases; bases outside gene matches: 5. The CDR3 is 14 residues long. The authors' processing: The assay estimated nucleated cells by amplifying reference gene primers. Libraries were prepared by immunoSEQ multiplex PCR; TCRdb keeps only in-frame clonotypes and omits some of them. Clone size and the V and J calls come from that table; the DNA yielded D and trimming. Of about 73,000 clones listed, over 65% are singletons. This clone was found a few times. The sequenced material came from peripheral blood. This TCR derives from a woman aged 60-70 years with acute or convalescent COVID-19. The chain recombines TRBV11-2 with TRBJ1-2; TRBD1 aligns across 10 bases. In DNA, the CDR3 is TGTGCCAGCAGCTTAAAGGACAGGGGGTTCGGCTACACCTTC. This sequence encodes CASSLKDRGFGYTF.